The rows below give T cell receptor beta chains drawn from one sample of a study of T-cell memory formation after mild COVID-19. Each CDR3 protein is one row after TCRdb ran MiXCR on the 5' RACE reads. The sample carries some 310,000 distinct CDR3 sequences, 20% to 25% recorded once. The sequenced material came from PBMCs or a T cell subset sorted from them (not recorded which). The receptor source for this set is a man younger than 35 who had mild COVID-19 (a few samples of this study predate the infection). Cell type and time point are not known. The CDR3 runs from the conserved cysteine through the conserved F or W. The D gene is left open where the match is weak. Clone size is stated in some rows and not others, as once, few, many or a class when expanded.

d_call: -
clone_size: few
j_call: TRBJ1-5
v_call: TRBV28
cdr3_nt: TGTGCCAGCAGTCCGTCTCGCCTCGGGACGGGAAATCAGCCCCAGCATTTT
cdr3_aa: CASSPSRLGTGNQPQHF

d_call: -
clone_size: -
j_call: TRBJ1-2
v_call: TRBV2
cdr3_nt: TGTGCCAGCAGTGCACGGGGACGCGCGGGGGACACCTTC
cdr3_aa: CASSARGRAGDTF

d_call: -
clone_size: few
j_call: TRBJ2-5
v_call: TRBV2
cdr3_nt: TGTGCCAGCAAGGAATCAGGAGAGACCCAGTACTTC
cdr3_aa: CASKESGETQYF

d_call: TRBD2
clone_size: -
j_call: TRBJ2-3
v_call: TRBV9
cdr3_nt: TGTGCCAGCAGCGTCCAAGCGGGGACCGGAGATACGCAGTATTTT
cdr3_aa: CASSVQAGTGDTQYF

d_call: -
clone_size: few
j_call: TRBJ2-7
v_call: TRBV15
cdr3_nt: TGTGCCACCAGCAGAGGTAACGATCTGTACGAGCAGTACTTC
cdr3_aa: CATSRGNDLYEQYF

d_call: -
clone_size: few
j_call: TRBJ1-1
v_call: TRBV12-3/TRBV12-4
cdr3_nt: TGTGCCAGCAAAGGTGGGCCGGCAGACACTGAAGCTTTCTTT
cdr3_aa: CASKGGPADTEAFF

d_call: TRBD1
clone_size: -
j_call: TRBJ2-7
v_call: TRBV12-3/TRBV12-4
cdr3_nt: TGTGCCAGCAGTGTAGACAGGGGGCCCTACGAGCAGTACTTC
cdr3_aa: CASSVDRGPYEQYF

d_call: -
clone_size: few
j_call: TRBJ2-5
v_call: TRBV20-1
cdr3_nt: TGCAGTGCTAGCGAGTGGGATTCTGGCCGACAAGAGACCCAGTACTTC
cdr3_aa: CSASEWDSGRQETQYF

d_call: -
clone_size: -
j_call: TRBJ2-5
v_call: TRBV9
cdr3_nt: TGTGCCAGCAGCGTATCCTGGGGAGGCCAAGAGACCCAGTACTTC
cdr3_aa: CASSVSWGGQETQYF

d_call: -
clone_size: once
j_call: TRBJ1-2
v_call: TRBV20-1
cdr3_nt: TGCAGTGCTAGTCTCCATGGCTACACCTTC
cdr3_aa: CSASLHGYTF

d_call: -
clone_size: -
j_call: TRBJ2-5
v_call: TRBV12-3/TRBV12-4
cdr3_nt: TGTGCCAGCAGTTTTAAGAAGACCCAGTACTTC
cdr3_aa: CASSFKKTQYF

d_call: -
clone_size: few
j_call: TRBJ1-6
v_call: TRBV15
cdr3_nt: TGTGCCACCAGCAGAGAGGACGGGTTCTCACCCCTCCACTTT
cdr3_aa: CATSREDGFSPLHF

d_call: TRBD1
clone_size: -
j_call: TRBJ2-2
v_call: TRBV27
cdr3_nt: TGTGCCAGCAGTTCCCGGGACAGGGGGAACACCGGGGAGCTGTTTTTT
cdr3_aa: CASSSRDRGNTGELFF

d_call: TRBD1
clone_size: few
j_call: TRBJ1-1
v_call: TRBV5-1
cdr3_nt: TGCGCCAGCAGCTCCGGGACAGGGAGCGCTGAAGCTTTCTTT
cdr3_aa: CASSSGTGSAEAFF

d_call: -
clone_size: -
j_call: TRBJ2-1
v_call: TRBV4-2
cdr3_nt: TGTGCCAGCAGCCAAGAAGACGGCAATGAGCAGTTCTTC
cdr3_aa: CASSQEDGNEQFF

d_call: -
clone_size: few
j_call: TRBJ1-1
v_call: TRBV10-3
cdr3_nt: TGTGCCATCACTCGAGACGGCATGAACACTGAAGCTTTCTTT
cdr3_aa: CAITRDGMNTEAFF

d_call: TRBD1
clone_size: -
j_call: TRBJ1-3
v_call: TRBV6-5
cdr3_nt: TGTGCCACCCGACAGGGACCTGGAAACACCATATATTTT
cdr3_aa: CATRQGPGNTIYF

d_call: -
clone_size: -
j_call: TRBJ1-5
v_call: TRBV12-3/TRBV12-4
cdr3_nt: TGTGCCAGCAGTTTCGGCGCCCTTAGCAATCAGCCCCAGCATTTT
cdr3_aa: CASSFGALSNQPQHF

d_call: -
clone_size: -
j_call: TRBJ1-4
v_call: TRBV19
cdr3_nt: TGTGCCAGTAAGGAGGCAGCAACTAATGAAAAACTGTTTTTT
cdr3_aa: CASKEAATNEKLFF

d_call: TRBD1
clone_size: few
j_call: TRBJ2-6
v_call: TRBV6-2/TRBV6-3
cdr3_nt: TGTGCCAGCAGTTACCCGGGACAGTCCGGGGCCAACGTCCTGACTTTC
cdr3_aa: CASSYPGQSGANVLTF

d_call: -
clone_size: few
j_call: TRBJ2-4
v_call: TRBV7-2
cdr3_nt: TGTGCCAGCAGCGTCGACAGGGCGGGGGACATTCAGTACTTC
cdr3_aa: CASSVDRAGDIQYF

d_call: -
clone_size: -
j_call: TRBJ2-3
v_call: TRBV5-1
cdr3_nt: TGCGCCAGCAGCGCCTTGGGACGGTCTAGCACAGATACGCAGTATTTT
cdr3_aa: CASSALGRSSTDTQYF

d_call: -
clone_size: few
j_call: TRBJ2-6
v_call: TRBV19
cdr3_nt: TGTGCCAGTAGTATCCACAGGGTGTCTGGGGCCAACGTCCTGACTTTC
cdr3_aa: CASSIHRVSGANVLTF

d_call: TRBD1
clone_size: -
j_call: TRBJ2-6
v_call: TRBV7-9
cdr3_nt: TGTGCCAGCAGCCTCGGGACAGCTGGGGCCAACGTCCTGACTTTC
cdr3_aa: CASSLGTAGANVLTF

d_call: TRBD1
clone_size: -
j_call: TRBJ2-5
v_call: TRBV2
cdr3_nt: TGTGCCAGCACGGAGACAGGGGGGACACAGACCCAGTACTTC
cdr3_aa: CASTETGGTQTQYF

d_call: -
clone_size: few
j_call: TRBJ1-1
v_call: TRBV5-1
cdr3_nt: TGCGCCAGCAGCTTGTCAGCATCCAACACTGAAGCTTTCTTT
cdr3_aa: CASSLSASNTEAFF

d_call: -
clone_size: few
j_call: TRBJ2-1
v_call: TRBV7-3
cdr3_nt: TGTGCCAGCAGCTTCGACGTGGGGTGGGAGCAGTTCTTC
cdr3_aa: CASSFDVGWEQFF

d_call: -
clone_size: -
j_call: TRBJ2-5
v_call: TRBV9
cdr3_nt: TGTGCCAGCAGCGTACAACAGGAAGAGACCCAGTACTTC
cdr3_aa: CASSVQQEETQYF

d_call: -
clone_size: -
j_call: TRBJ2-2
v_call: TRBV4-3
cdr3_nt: TGCGCCAGCAGCCAATCCGGGCCGAACACCGGGGAGCTGTTTTTT
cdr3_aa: CASSQSGPNTGELFF

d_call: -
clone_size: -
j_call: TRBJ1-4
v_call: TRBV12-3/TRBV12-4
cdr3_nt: TGTGCCAGCAGTTTAGCGGGGGGTTCAAATGAAAAACTGTTTTTT
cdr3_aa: CASSLAGGSNEKLFF

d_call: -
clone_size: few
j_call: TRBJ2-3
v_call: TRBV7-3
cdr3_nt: TGTGCCAGCAGCTTAGGAGTAGGAGATACGCAGTATTTT
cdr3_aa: CASSLGVGDTQYF

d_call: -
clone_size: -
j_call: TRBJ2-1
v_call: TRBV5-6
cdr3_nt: TGTGCCAGCAGCTGGCGATCCGGCAATGAGCAGTTCTTC
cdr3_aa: CASSWRSGNEQFF

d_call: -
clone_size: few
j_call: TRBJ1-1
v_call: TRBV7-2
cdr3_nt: TGTGCCACCGGTTTCTTAGGCACTGAAGCTTTCTTT
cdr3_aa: CATGFLGTEAFF

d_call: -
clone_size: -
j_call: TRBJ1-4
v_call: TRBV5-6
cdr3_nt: TGTGCCAGCAGCTTCTGGACTAATGAAAAACTGTTTTTT
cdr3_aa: CASSFWTNEKLFF

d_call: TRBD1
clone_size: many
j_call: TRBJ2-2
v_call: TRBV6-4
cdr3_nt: TGTGCCAGCAGTGACGGGACAGGGGGCAACACCGGGGAGCTGTTTTTT
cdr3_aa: CASSDGTGGNTGELFF

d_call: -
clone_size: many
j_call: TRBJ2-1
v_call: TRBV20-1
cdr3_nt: TGCAGTGCCTCGTCGACTTTCGACTACAATGAGCAGTTCTTC
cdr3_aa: CSASSTFDYNEQFF

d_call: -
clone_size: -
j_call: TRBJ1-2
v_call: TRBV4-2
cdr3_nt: TGTGCCAGCAGCCAAGCTTCTCAGGAGCTGTATGGCTACACCTTC
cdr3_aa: CASSQASQELYGYTF